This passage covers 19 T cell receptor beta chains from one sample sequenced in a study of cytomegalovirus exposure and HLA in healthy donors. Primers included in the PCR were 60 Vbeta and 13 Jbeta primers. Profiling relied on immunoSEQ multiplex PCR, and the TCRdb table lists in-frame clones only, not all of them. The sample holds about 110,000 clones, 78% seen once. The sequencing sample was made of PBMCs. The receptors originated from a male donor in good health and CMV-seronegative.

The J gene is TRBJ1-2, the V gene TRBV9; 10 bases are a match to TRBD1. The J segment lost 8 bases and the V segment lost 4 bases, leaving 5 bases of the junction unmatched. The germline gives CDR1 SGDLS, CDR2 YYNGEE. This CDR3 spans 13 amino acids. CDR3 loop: CASSRRTGGGYTF. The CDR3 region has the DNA TGTGCCAGCAGCAGACGGACAGGGGGAGGCTACACCTTC.

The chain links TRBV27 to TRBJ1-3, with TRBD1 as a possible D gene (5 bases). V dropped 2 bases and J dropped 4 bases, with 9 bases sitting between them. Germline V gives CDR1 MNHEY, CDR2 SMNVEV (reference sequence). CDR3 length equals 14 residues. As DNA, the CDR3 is TGTGCCAGCAGTTTAGGGGGAGGAGGAAACACCATATATTTT. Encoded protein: CASSLGGGGNTIYF.

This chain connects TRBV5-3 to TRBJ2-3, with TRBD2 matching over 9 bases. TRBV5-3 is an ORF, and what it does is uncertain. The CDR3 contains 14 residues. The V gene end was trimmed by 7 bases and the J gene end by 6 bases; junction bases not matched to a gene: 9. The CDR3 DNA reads TGTGCCAGAGGGACTAGCAGACGGAGGGATACGCAGTATTTT. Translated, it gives CARGTSRRRDTQYF.

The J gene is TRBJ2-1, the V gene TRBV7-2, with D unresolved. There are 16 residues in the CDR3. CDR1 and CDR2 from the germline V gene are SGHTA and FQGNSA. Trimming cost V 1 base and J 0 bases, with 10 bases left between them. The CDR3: CASSLVAESSYNEQFF. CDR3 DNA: TGTGCCAGCAGCTTAGTGGCGGAGAGCTCCTACAATGAGCAGTTCTTC. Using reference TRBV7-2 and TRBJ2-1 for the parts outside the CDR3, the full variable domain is GAGVSQSPSNKVTEKGKDVELRCDPISGHTALYWYRQSLGQGLEFLIYFQGNSAPDKSGLPSDRFSAERTGGSVSTLTIQRTQQEDSAVYLCASSLVAESSYNEQFFGPGTRLTVL.

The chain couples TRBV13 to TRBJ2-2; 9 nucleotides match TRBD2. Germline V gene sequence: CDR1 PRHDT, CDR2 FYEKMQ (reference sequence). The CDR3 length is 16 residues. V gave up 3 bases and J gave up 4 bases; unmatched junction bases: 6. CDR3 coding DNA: TGTGCCAGCAGCTTCAGACTAGCGGAGTCCACCGGGGAGCTGTTTTTT. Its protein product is CASSFRLAESTGELFF.

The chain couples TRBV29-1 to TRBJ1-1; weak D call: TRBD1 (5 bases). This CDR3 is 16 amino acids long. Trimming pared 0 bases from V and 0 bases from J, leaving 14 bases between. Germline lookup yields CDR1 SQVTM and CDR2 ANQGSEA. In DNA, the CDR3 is TGCAGCGTTGAAGATTGGGGCAGGATGATGAACACTGAAGCTTTCTTT. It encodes CSVEDWGRMMNTEAFF.

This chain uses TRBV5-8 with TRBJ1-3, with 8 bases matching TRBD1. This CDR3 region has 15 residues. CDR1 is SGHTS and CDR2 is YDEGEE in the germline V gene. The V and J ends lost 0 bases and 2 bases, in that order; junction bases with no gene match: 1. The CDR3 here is CASSLGTGTGNTIYF. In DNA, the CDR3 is TGTGCCAGCAGCTTGGGGACAGGGACTGGAAACACCATATATTTT.

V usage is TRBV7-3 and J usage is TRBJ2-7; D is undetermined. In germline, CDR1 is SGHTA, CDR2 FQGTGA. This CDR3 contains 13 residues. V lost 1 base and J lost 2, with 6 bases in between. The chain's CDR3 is CASSLIQAYEQYF. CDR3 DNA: TGTGCCAGCAGCTTAATCCAGGCCTACGAGCAGTACTTC.

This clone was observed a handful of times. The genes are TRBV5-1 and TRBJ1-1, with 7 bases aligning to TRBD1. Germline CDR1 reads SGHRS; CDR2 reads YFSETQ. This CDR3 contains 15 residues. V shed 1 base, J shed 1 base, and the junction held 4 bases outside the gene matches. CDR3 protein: CASSLKDRRNTEAFF. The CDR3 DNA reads TGCGCCAGCAGCTTGAAGGACAGGAGGAACACTGAAGCTTTCTTT.

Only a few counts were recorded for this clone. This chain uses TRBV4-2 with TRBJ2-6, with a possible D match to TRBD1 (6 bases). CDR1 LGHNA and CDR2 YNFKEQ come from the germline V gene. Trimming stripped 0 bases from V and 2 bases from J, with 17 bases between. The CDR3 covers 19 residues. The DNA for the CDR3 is TGTGCCAGCAGCCAAGATCGGGGCAGGGGTGTAGCTGGGGCCAACGTCCTGACTTTC. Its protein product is CASSQDRGRGVAGANVLTF.

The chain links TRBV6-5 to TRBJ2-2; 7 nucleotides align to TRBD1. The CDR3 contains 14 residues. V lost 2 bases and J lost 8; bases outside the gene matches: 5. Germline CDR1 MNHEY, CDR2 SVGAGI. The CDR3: CASSYARGSGELFF. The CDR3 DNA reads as TGTGCCAGCAGTTACGCCAGGGGGTCAGGGGAGCTGTTTTTT.

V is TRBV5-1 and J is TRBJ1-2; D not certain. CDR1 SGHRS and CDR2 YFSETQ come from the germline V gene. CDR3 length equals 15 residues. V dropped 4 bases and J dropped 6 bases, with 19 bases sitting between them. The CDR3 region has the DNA TGCGCCAGCAGCCGCCGGGGAGAGGGCTCTGATGGCTACACCTTC. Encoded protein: CASSRRGEGSDGYTF. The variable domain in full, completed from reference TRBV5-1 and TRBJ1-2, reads KAGVTQTPRYLIKTRGQQVTLSCSPISGHRSVSWYQQTPGQGLQFLFEYFSETQRNKGNFPGRFSGRQFSNSRSEMNVSTLELGDSALYLCASSRRGEGSDGYTFGSGTRLTVV.

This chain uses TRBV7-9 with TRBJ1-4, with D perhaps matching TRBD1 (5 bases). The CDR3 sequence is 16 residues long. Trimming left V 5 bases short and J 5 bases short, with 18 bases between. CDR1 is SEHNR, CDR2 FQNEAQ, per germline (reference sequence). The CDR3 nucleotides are TGTGCCAGCAGCCCCCGGTCCGTGGGGCGGAATGAAAAACTGTTTTTT. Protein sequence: CASSPRSVGRNEKLFF. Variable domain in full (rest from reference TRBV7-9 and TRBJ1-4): DTGVSQNPRHKITKRGQNVTFRCDPISEHNRLYWYRQTLGQGPEFLTYFQNEAQLEKSRLLSDRFSAERPKGSFSTLEIQRTEQGDSAMYLCASSPRSVGRNEKLFFGSGTQLSVL.

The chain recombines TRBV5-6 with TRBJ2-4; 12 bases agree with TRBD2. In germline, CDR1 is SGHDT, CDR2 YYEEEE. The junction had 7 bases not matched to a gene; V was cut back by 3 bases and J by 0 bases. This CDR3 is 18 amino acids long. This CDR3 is CASSWTSGTFLAKNIQYF. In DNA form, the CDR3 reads TGTGCCAGCAGCTGGACTAGCGGGACTTTTCTAGCCAAAAACATTCAGTACTTC.

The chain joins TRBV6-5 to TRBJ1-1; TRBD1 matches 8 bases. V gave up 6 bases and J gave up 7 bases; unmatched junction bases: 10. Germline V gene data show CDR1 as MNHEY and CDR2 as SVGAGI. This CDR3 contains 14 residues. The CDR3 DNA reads TGTGCCAGCAGCCGACAGGGGTTAAAGCTTGAAGCTTTCTTT. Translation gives CASSRQGLKLEAFF.

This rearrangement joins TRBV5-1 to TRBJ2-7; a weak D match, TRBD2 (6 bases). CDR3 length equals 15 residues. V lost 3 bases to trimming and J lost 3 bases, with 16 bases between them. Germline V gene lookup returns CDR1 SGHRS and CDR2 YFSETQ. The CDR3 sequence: CASSSLIGRDYEQYF. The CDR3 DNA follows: TGCGCCAGCAGCTCCCTCATCGGGCGGGACTACGAGCAGTACTTC.

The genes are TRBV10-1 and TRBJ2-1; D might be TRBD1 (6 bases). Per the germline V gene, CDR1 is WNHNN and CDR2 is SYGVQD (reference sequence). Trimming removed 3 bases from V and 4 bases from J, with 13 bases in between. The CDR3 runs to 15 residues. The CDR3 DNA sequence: TGCGCCAGCAGTGAAAACAGGGTTGAGTACAATGAGCAGTTCTTC. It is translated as CASSENRVEYNEQFF.

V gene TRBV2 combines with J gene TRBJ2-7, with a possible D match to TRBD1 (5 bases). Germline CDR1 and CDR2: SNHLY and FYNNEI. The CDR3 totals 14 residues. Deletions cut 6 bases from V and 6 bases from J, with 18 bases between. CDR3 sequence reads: CASSGPPQGSEQYF. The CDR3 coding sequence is TGTGCCAGCAGCGGACCTCCGCAGGGCAGCGAGCAGTACTTC.

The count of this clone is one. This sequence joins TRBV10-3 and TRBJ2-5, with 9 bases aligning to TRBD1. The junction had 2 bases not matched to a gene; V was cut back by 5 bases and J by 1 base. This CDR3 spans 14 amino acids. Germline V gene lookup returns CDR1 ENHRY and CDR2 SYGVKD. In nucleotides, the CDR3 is TGTGCCATCAGTAGGGACAGGGTCCAAGAGACCCAGTACTTC. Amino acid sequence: CAISRDRVQETQYF.